This T cell receptor beta chain originates from a study of blood T cells in healthy people across ages. Study observations and caveats: There was a strong correlation between TCR beta diversity and naive T cell percentage.

Sample-barcoded 5' priming and a J-beta primer mix drove a second PCR of about 6 to 11 cycles. TCRdb called the 5' RACE reads again in MiXCR, with one record for every CDR3 protein. Here the sample spans about 1.6 million distinct CDR3 sequences, 34% being singletons. Donor samples were obtained from healthy Caucasian individuals from Russia, aged about 6 to 90. Peripheral blood from each donor was collected in a volume of approximately 10 milliliters. V was clipped by 3 bases and J by 5 bases; unmatched bases: 6. The CDR3 sequence is 14 residues long. This clonotype turned up a few times. Its antigen remains unknown.

This TCR came from a woman in her 30s in good health. V gene TRBV12-3 or TRBV12-4 combines with J gene TRBJ1-2; 7 nucleotides line up with TRBD1. The sequenced material came from blood. DNA for the CDR3: TGTGCCAGCAGTTTGGGCCGGGACAGTTATGGCTACACCTTC. As protein: CASSLGRDSYGYTF.